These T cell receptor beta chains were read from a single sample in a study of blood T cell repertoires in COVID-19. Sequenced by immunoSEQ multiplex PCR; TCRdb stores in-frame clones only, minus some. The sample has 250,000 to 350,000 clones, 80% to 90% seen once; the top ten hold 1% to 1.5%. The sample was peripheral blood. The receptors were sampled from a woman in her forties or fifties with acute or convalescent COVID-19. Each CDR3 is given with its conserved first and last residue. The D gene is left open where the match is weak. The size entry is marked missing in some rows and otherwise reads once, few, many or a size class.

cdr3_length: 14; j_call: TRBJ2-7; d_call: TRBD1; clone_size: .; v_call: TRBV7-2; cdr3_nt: TGTGCCAGCAGACCCACCACAGGGGCCTACGAGCAGTACTTC; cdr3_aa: CASRPTTGAYEQYF
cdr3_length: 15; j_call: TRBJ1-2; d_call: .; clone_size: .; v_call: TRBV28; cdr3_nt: TGTGCCAGCAGTTTCCCTCAGGGGTCTTTCTATGGCTACACCTTC; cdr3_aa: CASSFPQGSFYGYTF
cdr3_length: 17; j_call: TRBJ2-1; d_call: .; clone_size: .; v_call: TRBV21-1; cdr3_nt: TGTGCCAGCAGTGGGCGGGGGGTCCCGAGCTCCTACAATGAGCAGTTCTTC; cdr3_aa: CASSGRGVPSSYNEQFF
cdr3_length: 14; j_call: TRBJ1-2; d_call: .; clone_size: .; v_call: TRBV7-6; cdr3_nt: TGTGCCAGCAGCTTAGCGCCGGCGGGCCATGGCTACACCTTC; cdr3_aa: CASSLAPAGHGYTF
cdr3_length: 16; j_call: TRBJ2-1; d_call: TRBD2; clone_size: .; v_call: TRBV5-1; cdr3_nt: TGCGCCAGCAAAGAATTTGCTAGCGGGGGGGCCGGTGAGCAGTTCTTC; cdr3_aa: CASKEFASGGAGEQFF
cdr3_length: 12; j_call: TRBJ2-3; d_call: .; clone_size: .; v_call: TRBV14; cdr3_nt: TGTGCCAGCAGCCCCGGGGGAGATACGCAGTATTTT; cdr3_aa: CASSPGGDTQYF
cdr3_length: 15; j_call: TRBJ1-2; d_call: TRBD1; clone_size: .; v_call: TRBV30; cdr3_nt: TGTGCCTGGACCCCTTTGGGACAGGGAGACTATGGCTACACCTTC; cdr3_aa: CAWTPLGQGDYGYTF
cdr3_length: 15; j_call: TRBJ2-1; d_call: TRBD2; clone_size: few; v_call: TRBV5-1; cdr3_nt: TGCGCCAGCCGGACTAGCGGGGCTGGCTACAATGAGCAGTTCTTC; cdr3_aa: CASRTSGAGYNEQFF
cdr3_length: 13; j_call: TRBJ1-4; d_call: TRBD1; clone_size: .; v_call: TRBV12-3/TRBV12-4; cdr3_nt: TGTGCCAGCAGTTTAGCCTCTGACAGGGGGTACGTTTTT; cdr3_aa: CASSLASDRGYVF
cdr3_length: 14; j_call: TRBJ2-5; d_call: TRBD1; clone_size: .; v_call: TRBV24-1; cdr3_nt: TGTGCCACCCGTCCCCCAGGGGGACAAGAGACCCAGTACTTC; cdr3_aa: CATRPPGGQETQYF
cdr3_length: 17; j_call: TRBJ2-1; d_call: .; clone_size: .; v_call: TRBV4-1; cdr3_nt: TGCGCCAGCAGCCAATCCCGAGGAACGGGGGACTACAATGAGCAGTTCTTC; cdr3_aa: CASSQSRGTGDYNEQFF